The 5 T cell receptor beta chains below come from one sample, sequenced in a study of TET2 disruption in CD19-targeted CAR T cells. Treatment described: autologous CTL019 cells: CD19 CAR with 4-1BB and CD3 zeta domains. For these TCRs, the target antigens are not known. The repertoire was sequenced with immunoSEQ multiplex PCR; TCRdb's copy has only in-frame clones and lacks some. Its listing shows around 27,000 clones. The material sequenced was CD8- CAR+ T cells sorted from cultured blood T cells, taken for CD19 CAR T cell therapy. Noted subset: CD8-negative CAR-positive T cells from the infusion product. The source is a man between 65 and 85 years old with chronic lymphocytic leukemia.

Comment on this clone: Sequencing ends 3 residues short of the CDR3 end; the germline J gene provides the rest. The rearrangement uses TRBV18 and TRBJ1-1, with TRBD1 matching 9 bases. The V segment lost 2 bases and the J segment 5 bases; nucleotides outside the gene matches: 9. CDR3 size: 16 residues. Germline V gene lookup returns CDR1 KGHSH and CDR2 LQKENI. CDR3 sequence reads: CASSPYPTGGGTEAFF. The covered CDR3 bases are TGTGCCAGCTCACCATACCCGACAGGGGGTGGGACTGAA. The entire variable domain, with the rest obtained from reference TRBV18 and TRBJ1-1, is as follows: NAGVMQNPRHLVRRRGQEARLRCSPMKGHSHVYWYRQLPEEGLKFMVYLQKENIIDESGMPKERFSAEFPKEGPSILRIQQVVRGDSAAYFCASSPYPTGGGTEAFFGQGTRLTVV.

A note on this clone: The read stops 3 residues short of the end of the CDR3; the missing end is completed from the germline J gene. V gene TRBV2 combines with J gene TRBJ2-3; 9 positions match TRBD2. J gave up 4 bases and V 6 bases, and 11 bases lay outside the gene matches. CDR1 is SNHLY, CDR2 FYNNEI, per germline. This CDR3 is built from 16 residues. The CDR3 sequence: CASSLTGGGGADTQYF. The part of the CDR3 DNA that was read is TGTGCCAGCAGCCTTACGGGGGGCGGGGGGGCAGATACG.

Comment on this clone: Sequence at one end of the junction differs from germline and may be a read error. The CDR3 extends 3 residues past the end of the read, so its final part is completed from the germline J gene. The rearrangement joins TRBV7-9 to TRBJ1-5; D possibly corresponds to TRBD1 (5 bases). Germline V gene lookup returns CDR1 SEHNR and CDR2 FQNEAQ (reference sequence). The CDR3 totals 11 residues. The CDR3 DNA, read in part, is TGTTCCAGCAGCGGGACTCCCCCC. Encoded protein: CSSSGTPP. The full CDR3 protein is CSSSGTPPQHF.

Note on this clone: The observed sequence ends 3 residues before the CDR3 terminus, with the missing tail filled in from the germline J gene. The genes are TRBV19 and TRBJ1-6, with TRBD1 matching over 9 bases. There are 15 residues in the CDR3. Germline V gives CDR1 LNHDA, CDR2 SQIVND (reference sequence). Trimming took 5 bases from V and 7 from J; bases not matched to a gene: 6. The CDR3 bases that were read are TGTGCCAGTAGTTCGAGACAGGGGGTGAATTCACCC. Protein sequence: CASSSRQGVNSP. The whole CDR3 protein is CASSSRQGVNSPLHF. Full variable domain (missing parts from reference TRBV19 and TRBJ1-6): DGGITQSPKYLFRKEGQNVTLSCEQNLNHDAMYWYRQDPGQGLRLIYYSQIVNDFQKGDIAEGYSVSREKKESFPLTVTSAQKNPTAFYLCASSSRQGVNSPLHFGNGTRLTVT.

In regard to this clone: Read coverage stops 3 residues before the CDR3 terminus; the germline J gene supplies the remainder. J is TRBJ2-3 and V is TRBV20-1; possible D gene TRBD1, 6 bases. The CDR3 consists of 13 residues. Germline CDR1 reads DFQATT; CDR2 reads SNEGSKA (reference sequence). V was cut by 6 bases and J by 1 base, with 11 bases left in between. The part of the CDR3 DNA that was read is TGCAGTGCCGGACAGTTCCGCACAGATACG. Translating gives CSAGQFRTDT. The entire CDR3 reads CSAGQFRTDTQYF.